The present entry profiles one T cell receptor beta chain with its context. The data were obtained in a study of T cells in tuberculosis. About the research overall: IGRA-negative adolescents, IGRA-positive adolescents with latent tuberculosis and adults with active tuberculosis formed this South African cohort.

Data came from immunoSEQ multiplex PCR; TCRdb stores just in-frame clones and leaves some out. The sample holds tens of thousands of clones, 97% seen once. This TCR derives from a donor between 10 and 29 years old with latent tuberculosis or without tuberculosis infection. The specimen was PBMCs.

This chain's CDR3 is CSVEKGGLEIPSSYNEQFF. CDR3 nucleotides: TGCAGCGTTGAAAAAGGGGGACTAGAGATCCCTAGCTCCTACAATGAGCAGTTCTTC. V gene TRBV29-1 combines with J gene TRBJ2-1, with TRBD2 matching 8 bases. V shed 2 bases and J 0 bases; nucleotides not matched to a gene: 15. The CDR3 sequence is 19 residues long. Germline CDR1 and CDR2: SQVTM and ANQGSEA.